Presented here are 8 T cell receptor beta chains from one specimen sequenced in a study of blood T cell repertoires in COVID-19 (dated by TCRdb to about 2020). The method was the immunoSEQ multiplex PCR assay. TCRdb took over this immuneACCESS table, retaining in-frame rearrangements with V and J assigned. Such tables are incomplete; in checked studies, under half of the missing clones stem from an unresolved V gene, and the remainder is unexplained. Within this sample are about 170,000 clones, with 65% to 85% of them counted one time only. The ten largest clones add up to 3.6% of the sample. Source material: PBMCs or T cells enriched from blood (not recorded which). Receptors originate from a woman aged 45 to 65 in a cohort exposed to, infected with or recovered from COVID-19 (not recorded which).

The sample holds one count of this clone. The V and J genes are TRBV29-1 and TRBJ1-2; 9 nucleotides align to TRBD1. The CDR3 covers 15 residues. J gave up 2 bases and V 0 bases, and 4 bases lay outside the gene matches. Germline V gives CDR1 SQVTM, CDR2 ANQGSEA. CDR3 sequence reads: CSVEDRDRENYGYTF. The DNA for the CDR3 is TGCAGCGTTGAAGATCGGGACAGGGAAAACTATGGCTACACCTTC. Complete variable domain (other parts from reference TRBV29-1 and TRBJ1-2): SAVISQKPSRDICQRGTSLTIQCQVDSQVTMMFWYRQQPGQSLTLIATANQGSEATYESGFVIDKFPISRPNLTFSTLTVSNMSPEDSSIYLCSVEDRDRENYGYTFGSGTRLTVV.

This sequence joins TRBV4-3 and TRBJ2-7, with D maybe TRBD1 (5 bases). The germline V gene encodes CDR1 LGHNA and CDR2 YSLEER. The CDR3 is 14 amino acids. V shed 0 bases and J shed 4 bases, with 10 bases lying between them. Written as DNA, the CDR3 is TGCGCCAGCAGCCAAGATGGGGCATCTTACGAGCAGTACTTC. This sequence encodes CASSQDGASYEQYF.

The chain joins TRBV7-9 to TRBJ1-1, with 10 nucleotides matching TRBD1. CDR3 length equals 13 residues. After removal of 4 bases from V and 5 bases from J, the junction contained 1 base not matched to a gene. CDR1 and CDR2 from the germline V gene are SEHNR and FQNEAQ (reference sequence). Here the CDR3 DNA reads TGTGCCAGCAGCTGGACAGGGGGGACTGAAGCTTTCTTT. Encoded protein: CASSWTGGTEAFF.

In its sample, this clone was seen once. The chain uses TRBV4-1 and TRBJ2-2, with TRBD2 identical over 7 bases. CDR1 and CDR2 from the germline V gene are MGHRA and YSYEKL. The V segment lost 4 bases and the J segment 7 bases; nucleotides outside the gene matches: 15. This CDR3 has 17 amino acids. CDR3 nucleotide sequence: TGCGCCAGCAGCCTGACAACGACCCAACTAGCGTTCGGGGAGCTGTTTTTT. Translated, it gives CASSLTTTQLAFGELFF.

The V call is TRBV5-1, the J call TRBJ2-1; TRBD2 matches 13 bases. J lost 1 base, V lost 1 base, and 5 bases had no gene match. This CDR3 has 18 amino acids. In germline, CDR1 is SGHRS, CDR2 YFSETQ. CDR3 residues: CASSLKLAGGGSYNEQFF. CDR3 sequence (DNA): TGCGCCAGCAGCTTGAAACTAGCGGGAGGGGGTTCCTACAATGAGCAGTTCTTC.

The rearrangement uses TRBV7-2 and TRBJ2-7, with D perhaps matching TRBD1 (5 bases). Germline CDR1 and CDR2: SGHTA and FQGNSA. This CDR3 is built from 15 residues. Between the trimmed V and J ends, which lost 2 bases and 5 bases, there was a span of 16 bases. CDR3 coding DNA: TGTGCCAGCAGCTTAAGGGGTAGAACACTGCACGAGCAGTACTTC. This gives the protein CASSLRGRTLHEQYF.

This clone was counted a few times. V usage is TRBV27 and J usage is TRBJ1-5, with 8 bases identical to TRBD1. Germline loops: CDR1 MNHEY, CDR2 SMNVEV (reference sequence). Trimming removed 8 bases from V and 2 bases from J; junction bases left unmatched: 5. This CDR3 has 14 residues. CDR3 region: CASADRGGNQPQHF. The CDR3 DNA reads as TGTGCCAGCGCCGACAGGGGAGGCAATCAGCCCCAGCATTTT.

This chain uses TRBV27 with TRBJ1-2; D is perhaps TRBD1 (5 bases). This CDR3 comprises 12 residues. Germline V gives CDR1 MNHEY, CDR2 SMNVEV (reference sequence). Trimming pared 5 bases from V and 6 bases from J, leaving 10 bases between. CDR3 sequence reads: CASSPQGNGYTF. The CDR3 coding sequence is TGTGCCAGCAGTCCCCAGGGTAATGGCTACACCTTC.